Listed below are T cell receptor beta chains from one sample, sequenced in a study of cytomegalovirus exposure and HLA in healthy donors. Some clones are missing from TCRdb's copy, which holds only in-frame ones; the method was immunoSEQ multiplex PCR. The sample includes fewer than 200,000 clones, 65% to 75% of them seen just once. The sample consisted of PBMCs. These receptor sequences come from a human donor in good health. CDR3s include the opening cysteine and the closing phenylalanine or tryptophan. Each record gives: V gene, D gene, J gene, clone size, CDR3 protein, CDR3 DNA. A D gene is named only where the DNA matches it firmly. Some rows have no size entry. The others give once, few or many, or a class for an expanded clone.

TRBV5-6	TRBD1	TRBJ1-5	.	CASSLDRGRLSNQPQHF	TGTGCCAGCAGCTTGGACAGGGGGAGGTTGAGTAATCAGCCCCAGCATTTT
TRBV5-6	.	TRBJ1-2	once	CASHRRAGDYGYTF	TGTGCCAGCCACAGGAGGGCGGGGGACTATGGCTACACCTTC
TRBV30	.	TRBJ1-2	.	CAWSVWAGDGYTF	TGTGCCTGGAGTGTATGGGCAGGGGATGGCTACACCTTC
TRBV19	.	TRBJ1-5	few	CASSIEGGQPQHF	TGTGCCAGTAGTATTGAGGGAGGTCAGCCCCAGCATTTT
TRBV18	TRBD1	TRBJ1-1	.	CASSPGQGEAFF	TGTGCCAGCTCACCAGGACAGGGTGAAGCTTTCTTT
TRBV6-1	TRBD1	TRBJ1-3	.	CASIAQGASGNTIYF	TGTGCCAGCATCGCGCAGGGGGCCTCGGGAAACACCATATATTTT
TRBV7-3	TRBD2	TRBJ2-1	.	CASSPTSGSYNEQFF	TGTGCCAGCAGTCCGACTAGCGGCTCCTACAATGAGCAGTTCTTC
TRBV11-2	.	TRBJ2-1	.	CASTGGLSSYNEQFF	TGTGCCAGCACAGGGGGGCTTTCTTCCTACAATGAGCAGTTCTTC
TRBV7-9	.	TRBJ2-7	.	CASSFSRGDEQYF	TGTGCCAGCAGCTTTTCCAGGGGCGACGAGCAGTACTTC
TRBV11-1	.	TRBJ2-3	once	CASSPSIDRRDTQYF	TGTGCCAGCAGCCCCTCCATCGACAGGAGGGATACGCAGTATTTT
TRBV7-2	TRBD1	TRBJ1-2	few	CASSTDRGDGYTF	TGTGCCAGCAGCACCGACAGGGGCGATGGCTACACCTTC
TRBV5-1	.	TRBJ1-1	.	CASSEPGYTEAFF	TGCGCCAGCAGCGAACCGGGGTACACTGAAGCTTTCTTT
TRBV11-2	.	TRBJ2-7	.	CASRPPLGSYEQYF	TGTGCCAGCAGACCTCCTCTCGGGTCTTACGAGCAGTACTTC
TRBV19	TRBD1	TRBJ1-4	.	CASSIRGTEDEKLFF	TGTGCCAGTAGCATTCGCGGGACAGAGGATGAAAAACTGTTTTTT
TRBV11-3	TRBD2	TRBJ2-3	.	CASSLGGPSGGAIDTQYF	TGTGCCAGCAGCTTAGGTGGCCCGAGCGGGGGGGCCATAGATACGCAGTATTTT
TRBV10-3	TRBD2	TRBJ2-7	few	CAPAGVTYEQYF	TGTGCCCCTGCGGGGGTAACCTACGAGCAGTACTTC
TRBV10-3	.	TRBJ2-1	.	CATQTPTYNEQFF	TGTGCCACCCAGACACCTACCTACAATGAGCAGTTCTTC
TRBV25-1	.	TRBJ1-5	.	CASSVGDSNQPQHF	TGTGCCAGCAGTGTCGGGGATAGCAATCAGCCCCAGCATTTT
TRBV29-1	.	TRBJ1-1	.	CSALTTEAFF	TGCAGCGCCCTGACAACTGAAGCTTTCTTT
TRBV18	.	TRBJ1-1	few	CASSPYRVDEAFF	TGTGCCAGCTCACCCTACAGGGTTGATGAAGCTTTCTTT
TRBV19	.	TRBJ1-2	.	CASRNGGGYTF	TGTGCCAGTAGGAACGGTGGTGGCTACACCTTC
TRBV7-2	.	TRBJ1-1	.	CASSPQGRRTEAFF	TGTGCCAGCAGCCCGCAGGGGAGAAGGACTGAAGCTTTCTTT
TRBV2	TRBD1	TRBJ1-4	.	CASRDPGGQGGEKLFF	TGTGCCAGCAGAGATCCGGGGGGACAGGGGGGTGAAAAACTGTTTTTT
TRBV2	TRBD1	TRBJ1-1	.	CASRRAGQGTMTEAFF	TGTGCCAGCAGGAGGGCGGGACAGGGAACGATGACTGAAGCTTTCTTT
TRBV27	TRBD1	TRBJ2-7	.	CASNSGQGPYEQYF	TGTGCCAGTAATTCGGGACAGGGGCCCTACGAGCAGTACTTC
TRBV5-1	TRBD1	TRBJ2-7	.	CASSSGTGLSYEQYF	TGCGCCAGCAGCTCTGGGACAGGTCTCTCCTACGAGCAGTACTTC
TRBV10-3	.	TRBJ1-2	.	CAISESGPKSSGYTF	TGTGCCATCAGTGAGTCGGGGCCAAAGAGCTCTGGCTACACCTTC
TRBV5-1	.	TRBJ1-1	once	CASSLDQEGEAFF	TGCGCCAGCAGCTTGGACCAGGAGGGTGAAGCTTTCTTT
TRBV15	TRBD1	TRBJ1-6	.	CATSQDREFYNSPLHF	TGTGCCACCAGCCAGGACAGGGAATTCTATAATTCACCCCTCCACTTT
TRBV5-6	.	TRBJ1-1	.	CASSRRLGGAFF	TGTGCCAGCAGCCGGCGGCTTGGTGGAGCTTTCTTT
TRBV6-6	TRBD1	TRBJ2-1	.	CASRAPGQGSNEQFF	TGTGCCAGCAGGGCGCCGGGACAGGGCAGCAATGAGCAGTTCTTC
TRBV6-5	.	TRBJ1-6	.	CASSYPPPGDSPLHF	TGTGCCAGCAGTTACCCTCCCCCAGGTGATTCACCCCTCCACTTT
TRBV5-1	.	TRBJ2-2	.	CASSLRSYRANTGELFF	TGCGCCAGCAGCTTGCGCTCTTACAGGGCGAACACCGGGGAGCTGTTTTTT
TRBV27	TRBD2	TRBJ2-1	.	CASSLSGGEVFNEQFF	TGTGCCAGCAGTTTATCGGGGGGGGAAGTTTTCAATGAGCAGTTCTTC
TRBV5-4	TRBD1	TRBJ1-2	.	CASGRTGIDGYTF	TGTGCCAGCGGCCGGACAGGTATCGATGGCTACACCTTC
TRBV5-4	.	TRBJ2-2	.	CASSLRLTGGELFF	TGTGCCAGCAGCCTCCGCCTTACAGGCGGGGAGCTGTTTTTT
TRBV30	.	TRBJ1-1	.	CAWSVQLNTEAFF	TGTGCCTGGAGTGTACAGCTCAACACTGAAGCTTTCTTT
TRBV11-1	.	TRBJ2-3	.	CASSLAAGFGGTDTQYF	TGTGCCAGCAGCTTAGCGGCGGGGTTCGGGGGCACAGATACGCAGTATTTT
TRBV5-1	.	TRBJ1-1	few	CASSLVQANTEAFF	TGCGCCAGCAGCTTAGTACAGGCAAACACTGAAGCTTTCTTT
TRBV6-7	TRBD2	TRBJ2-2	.	CASSYSSGGSPWFLFF	TGTGCCAGCAGTTACTCTAGCGGGGGCAGCCCCTGGTTTCTGTTTTTT
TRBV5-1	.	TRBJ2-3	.	CASSPRAGASEDTQYF	TGCGCCAGCAGCCCCCGCGCGGGGGCATCGGAAGATACGCAGTATTTT
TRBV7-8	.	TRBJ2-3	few	CASSRGTDTQYF	TGTGCCAGCAGCCGAGGGACAGATACGCAGTATTTT
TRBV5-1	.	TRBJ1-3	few	CASTPEPGPGNTIYF	TGCGCCAGCACCCCGGAACCAGGTCCTGGAAACACCATATATTTT
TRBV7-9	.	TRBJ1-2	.	CASSLFLEASSLGNYGYTF	TGTGCCAGCAGCTTATTTCTTGAGGCATCATCACTCGGGAACTATGGCTACACCTTC
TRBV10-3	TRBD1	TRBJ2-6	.	CAITRDRDSGANVLTF	TGTGCCATCACCCGGGACAGGGACTCTGGGGCCAACGTCCTGACTTTC
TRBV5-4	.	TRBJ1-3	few	CASSRPGQGNTIYF	TGTGCCAGCAGCCGCCCGGGACAAGGGAACACCATATATTTT
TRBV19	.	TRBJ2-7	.	CANGKPQYF	TGTGCCAACGGGAAGCCGCAGTACTTC
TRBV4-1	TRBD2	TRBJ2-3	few	CASSRTSGGGRVTDTQYF	TGCGCCAGCAGCCGGACTAGCGGGGGGGGGAGGGTCACAGATACGCAGTATTTT
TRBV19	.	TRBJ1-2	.	CASSILGTTYGYTF	TGTGCCAGTAGTATACTGGGCACAACCTATGGCTACACCTTC
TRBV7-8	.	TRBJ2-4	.	CASSFRSPQGRAKNIQYF	TGTGCCAGCAGCTTTAGGAGTCCCCAAGGCCGAGCCAAAAACATTCAGTACTTC
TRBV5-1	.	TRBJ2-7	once	CASSSGVGGEQYF	TGCGCCAGCAGCTCGGGGGTGGGAGGCGAGCAGTACTTC
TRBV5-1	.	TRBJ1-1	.	CASSLEGEGTEAFF	TGCGCCAGCAGCTTGGAAGGGGAGGGGACTGAAGCTTTCTTT
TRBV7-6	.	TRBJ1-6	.	CASSPGYAVNSPLHF	TGTGCCAGCAGTCCAGGGTATGCGGTGAATTCACCCCTCCACTTT